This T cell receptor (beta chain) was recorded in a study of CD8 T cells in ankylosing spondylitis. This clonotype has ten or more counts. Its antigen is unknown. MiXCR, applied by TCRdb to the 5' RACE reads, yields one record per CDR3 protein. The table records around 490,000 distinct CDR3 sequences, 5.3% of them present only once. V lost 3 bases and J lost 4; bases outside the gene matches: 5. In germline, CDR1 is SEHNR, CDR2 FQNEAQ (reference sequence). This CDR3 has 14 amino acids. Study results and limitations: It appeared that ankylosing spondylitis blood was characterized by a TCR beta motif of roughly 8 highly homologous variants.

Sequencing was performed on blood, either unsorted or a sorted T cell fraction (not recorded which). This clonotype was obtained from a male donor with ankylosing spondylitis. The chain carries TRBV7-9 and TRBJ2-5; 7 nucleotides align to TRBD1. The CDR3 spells CASSFRQGAETQYF. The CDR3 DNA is TGTGCCAGCAGCTTTAGACAGGGTGCAGAGACCCAGTACTTC.